The 25 T cell receptor beta chains below all came from one sample that was sequenced in a study of cytomegalovirus exposure and HLA in healthy donors. PCR employed 60 Vbeta and 13 Jbeta primers. The data were produced by immunoSEQ multiplex PCR, yet TCRdb's version contains in-frame clones alone and is incomplete. The table lists some 140,000 clones, more than 70% of them singletons, with about 3.4% in the top ten. The material sequenced was PBMCs. These receptors originate from a man in his forties or fifties in good health and CMV-seronegative.

This clone was detected once. This CDR3 is CASSQGGHLEAFF. The CDR3 DNA is TGCGCCAGCAGCCAAGGGGGACATCTTGAAGCTTTCTTT. The chain recombines TRBV4-1 with TRBJ1-1, with D perhaps TRBD1 (6 bases). Germline V gene lookup returns CDR1 MGHRA and CDR2 YSYEKL. Trimming pared 1 base from V and 7 bases from J, leaving 10 bases between. The CDR3 spans 13 residues.

This chain connects TRBV19 to TRBJ2-7; D is uncertain. This CDR3 is 13 amino acids long. V lost 6 bases and J lost 4, with 13 bases in between. The germline CDR1 and CDR2 sequences are LNHDA and SQIVND (reference sequence). The DNA for the CDR3 is TGTGCCAGTAGCCGAGCGACCCCTTACGAGCAGTACTTC. Its translation is CASSRATPYEQYF.

This clone was seen only a few times. The chain is built from TRBV6-1 and TRBJ2-1; 9 bases fit TRBD2. The trim removed 2 bases at V and 7 bases at J, leaving 15 bases unmatched. There are 18 residues in the CDR3. Germline V CDR1 and CDR2: MNHNS, SASEGT. DNA of the CDR3: TGTGCCAGCAGTGAATTCGGCGGGGGGGCCCCGGCTCGGAATGAGCAGTTCTTC. Its translation is CASSEFGGGAPARNEQFF.

In this sample, this clone turned up a few times. This chain links TRBV11-1 with TRBJ1-4; 7 bases are shared with TRBD1. V lost 5 bases, J lost 0 bases, and 9 bases stayed unmatched. Germline values: CDR1 SGHAT, CDR2 FQDESV (reference sequence). This CDR3 is built from 17 residues. The CDR3 DNA reads TGTGCCAGCAGCACCGGGACAGCGATAACAACTAATGAAAAACTGTTTTTT. Translated: CASSTGTAITTNEKLFF.

This chain uses TRBV7-6 with TRBJ2-7; D possibly corresponds to TRBD1 (6 bases). CDR1 and CDR2 (germline): SGHVS, FNYEAQ. Trimming removed 5 bases at V and 1 base at J, with 9 bases between. The CDR3 contains 13 residues. CDR3 nucleotide sequence: TGTGCCAGCAGCGGGGACACATCCTACGAGCAGTACTTC. Its protein is CASSGDTSYEQYF.

The chain combines TRBV6-5 with TRBJ1-1, with 8 positions matching TRBD1. This CDR3 is 14 amino acids long. Per germline, CDR1 MNHEY and CDR2 SVGAGI. Trimming cost V 6 bases and J 5 bases; bases outside gene matches: 8. This chain's CDR3 is CASRHQGAGTEAFF. Here the CDR3 DNA reads TGTGCCAGCAGACACCAGGGGGCTGGTACTGAAGCTTTCTTT.

As DNA, the CDR3 is TGCGCCAGCAGCCTCGGGACTAGCGGTCAAGAGACCCAGTACTTC. It yields the protein CASSLGTSGQETQYF. The genes are TRBV4-3 and TRBJ2-5, with 11 bases matching TRBD2. The CDR3 covers 15 residues. CDR1 and CDR2 from the germline V gene are LGHNA and YSLEER. Losses at the gene ends were 4 bases for V and 2 bases for J; bases not matched to a gene: 3.

The chain recombines TRBV27 with TRBJ1-2, with 7 bases aligning to TRBD1. In germline, CDR1 is MNHEY, CDR2 SMNVEV (reference sequence). The CDR3 has 15 amino acids. Germline trimming cut 6 bases from V and 0 bases from J; bases unmatched to any gene: 7. Here the CDR3 reads CASRLTGAPNYGYTF. The CDR3 DNA reads TGTGCCAGCAGGCTCACAGGGGCACCTAACTATGGCTACACCTTC.

V gene TRBV27 combines with J gene TRBJ1-2; possible D gene TRBD1, 6 bases. Germline values: CDR1 MNHEY, CDR2 SMNVEV (reference sequence). The V end lost 4 bases, the J end lost 2 bases, and 17 bases lay between the germline ends. The CDR3 covers 16 residues. The CDR3 region has the DNA TGTGCCAGCAGTTCGCACAGGGAGTGGGGGAACTATGGCTACACCTTC. This encodes CASSSHREWGNYGYTF.

This clone has a handful of counts. V is TRBV12-2 and J is TRBJ2-7; TRBD2, the table's D call, was not compared with the DNA. TRBV12-2 is designated a pseudogene. CDR3 length: 16 amino acids. The CDR3 sequence: CASRLRLAGAPYEQYF. The CDR3 bases are TGTGCAAGTCGCTTACGACTAGCGGGAGCCCCCTACGAGCAGTACTTC.

This clone was seen only once. The chain is built from TRBV7-2 and TRBJ1-3; 7 bases map to TRBD1. The CDR3 extends over 13 amino acids. Unmatched junction bases numbered 2, after V lost 5 bases and J lost 4 bases. CDR1 is SGHTA, CDR2 FQGNSA, per germline. The CDR3 coding sequence is TGTGCCAGCAGCACAGGGGAGGGAAACACCATATATTTT. This gives the protein CASSTGEGNTIYF.

The chain couples TRBV27 to TRBJ2-2, with a weak D call TRBD1 (6 bases). CDR3 size: 13 residues. V was trimmed by 4 bases and J by 8 bases, leaving 11 bases between them. Germline CDR1 and CDR2: MNHEY and SMNVEV (reference sequence). CDR3 sequence reads: CASSSRGWGELFF. CDR3 DNA: TGTGCCAGCAGTTCCAGGGGATGGGGGGAGCTGTTTTTT.

This chain links TRBV9 with TRBJ2-3; D might be TRBD2 (7 bases). Germline lookup yields CDR1 SGDLS and CDR2 YYNGEE. V was pared by 2 bases and J by 2 bases, with 15 bases between. There are 16 residues in the CDR3. The CDR3 DNA is TGTGCCAGCAGCGTCGAAGGGGGGGTAACCACAGATACGCAGTATTTT. It yields the protein CASSVEGGVTTDTQYF.

CDR3 coding DNA: TGCGCCAGCAGCCCCGGGACAGGGCTTGACCAAGAGACCCAGTACTTC. Translated, it gives CASSPGTGLDQETQYF. The rearrangement uses TRBV4-3 and TRBJ2-5; 9 bases are shared with TRBD1. The V gene end was trimmed by 4 bases and the J gene end by 0 bases; junction bases not matched to a gene: 6. Germline V gene lookup returns CDR1 LGHNA and CDR2 YSLEER. The CDR3 is 16 amino acids.

The rearrangement uses TRBV29-1 and TRBJ2-5, with D perhaps matching TRBD2 (5 bases). The end of the DNA is better explained by TRBJ2-7, so the J call may be wrong. There are 14 residues in the CDR3. Germline V gives CDR1 SQVTM, CDR2 ANQGSEA. This CDR3 reads CSVEYGPGGNEQYF. Written as DNA, the CDR3 is TGCAGCGTTGAATATGGCCCCGGAGGCAACGAGCAGTACTTC.

The chain is built from TRBV13 and TRBJ1-5; no definite D call. V lost 0 bases and J lost 0, with 6 bases in between. Per the germline V gene, CDR1 is PRHDT and CDR2 is FYEKMQ (reference sequence). The CDR3 consists of 15 residues. The chain's CDR3 is CASSLGRNSNQPQHF. The CDR3 DNA follows: TGTGCCAGCAGCTTAGGCAGAAATAGCAATCAGCCCCAGCATTTT.

CDR3 in DNA: TGCGCCAGCAGCCGCCGACAGGGGGAGACCCAGTACTTC. Translation: CASSRRQGETQYF. The V and J genes are TRBV5-1 and TRBJ2-5; 8 nucleotides align to TRBD1. CDR1 and CDR2 from the germline V gene are SGHRS and YFSETQ. The CDR3 is made up of 13 amino acids. V dropped 4 bases and J dropped 5; count of bases not matched to a gene: 4.

The chain carries TRBV11-3 and TRBJ2-7; TRBD2 matches 11 bases. Looked up from germline, CDR1 is SGHNT and CDR2 is YENEEA. J was trimmed by 2 bases and V by 5 bases; bases with no gene match: 8. This CDR3 spans 16 amino acids. CDR3 loop: CASSPMGTSGAYEQYF. The CDR3 nucleotides are TGTGCCAGCAGCCCAATGGGGACTAGCGGCGCCTACGAGCAGTACTTC.

The V call is TRBV6-5, the J call TRBJ1-2; D ambiguous. The CDR3 has 14 residues. Germline CDR1 reads MNHEY; CDR2 reads SVGAGI. The V end lost 5 bases, the J end lost 7 bases, and 17 bases lay between the germline ends. The CDR3 DNA follows: TGTGCCAGCAGTAGCCTAGTCAGCGCCAGTGGCTACACCTTC. Translation gives CASSSLVSASGYTF.

In this sample, this clone turned up a few times. The V gene is TRBV13, the J gene TRBJ2-7; 8 nucleotides agree with TRBD1. Germline trimming cut 0 bases from V and 6 bases from J; bases unmatched to any gene: 7. This CDR3 spans 15 amino acids. Germline V gene data show CDR1 as PRHDT and CDR2 as FYEKMQ (reference sequence). CDR3 in DNA: TGTGCCAGCAGCTTAGGGGGGACAGGCAGCCCCGAGCAGTACTTC. This gives the protein CASSLGGTGSPEQYF.

The V gene is TRBV6-5, the J gene TRBJ2-1; D perhaps matches TRBD2 (5 bases). With 0 bases removed from V and 9 bases from J, the gap between germline ends came to 18 bases. The CDR3 is 16 amino acids. Germline V gene data show CDR1 as MNHEY and CDR2 as SVGAGI. CDR3 sequence (DNA): TGTGCCAGCAGTTACTCCGATCCTCGACGAGGGAGTGAGCAGTTCTTC. It yields the protein CASSYSDPRRGSEQFF.

The chain carries TRBV5-1 and TRBJ2-1; 7 bases line up with TRBD1. The CDR3 consists of 12 residues. V lost 4 bases to trimming and J lost 8 bases; unmatched junction nucleotides: 3. Germline V gene data show CDR1 as SGHRS and CDR2 as YFSETQ. CDR3 DNA: TGCGCCAGCAGCCCACAGGGGTATGAGCAGTTCTTC. This gives the protein CASSPQGYEQFF.

This chain uses TRBV7-2 with TRBJ2-1; 8 nucleotides match TRBD1. The V gene's germline CDR1 is SGHTA and CDR2 FQGNSA. This CDR3 spans 14 amino acids. V shed 5 bases, J shed 7 bases, and the junction held 7 bases outside the gene matches. CDR3 DNA sequence: TGTGCCAGCAGCCCACAGGGGGTTGGTAATGAGCAGTTCTTC. Encoded protein: CASSPQGVGNEQFF. The whole variable domain, remainder taken from reference TRBV7-2 and TRBJ2-1, is GAGVSQSPSNKVTEKGKDVELRCDPISGHTALYWYRQSLGQGLEFLIYFQGNSAPDKSGLPSDRFSAERTGGSVSTLTIQRTQQEDSAVYLCASSPQGVGNEQFFGPGTRLTVL.

This rearrangement joins TRBV4-1 to TRBJ1-6; 8 bases line up with TRBD1. Germline V gene sequence: CDR1 MGHRA, CDR2 YSYEKL. The length of the CDR3 is 20 residues. With V trimmed by 2 bases and J by 1 base, 13 bases remained unmatched. The CDR3 here is CASSQTTGAGVGSYNSPLHF. The DNA of the CDR3 is TGCGCCAGCAGCCAAACGACAGGGGCTGGGGTTGGGTCCTATAATTCACCCCTCCACTTT.

The chain uses TRBV9 and TRBJ2-7, with 7 bases identical to TRBD2. The CDR3 is made up of 12 amino acids. Germline trimming cut 4 bases from V and 3 bases from J; bases unmatched to any gene: 1. Germline V gene data show CDR1 as SGDLS and CDR2 as YYNGEE. CDR3 bases: TGTGCCAGCAGCCGGGAGGACTACGAGCAGTACTTC. This codes for CASSREDYEQYF.